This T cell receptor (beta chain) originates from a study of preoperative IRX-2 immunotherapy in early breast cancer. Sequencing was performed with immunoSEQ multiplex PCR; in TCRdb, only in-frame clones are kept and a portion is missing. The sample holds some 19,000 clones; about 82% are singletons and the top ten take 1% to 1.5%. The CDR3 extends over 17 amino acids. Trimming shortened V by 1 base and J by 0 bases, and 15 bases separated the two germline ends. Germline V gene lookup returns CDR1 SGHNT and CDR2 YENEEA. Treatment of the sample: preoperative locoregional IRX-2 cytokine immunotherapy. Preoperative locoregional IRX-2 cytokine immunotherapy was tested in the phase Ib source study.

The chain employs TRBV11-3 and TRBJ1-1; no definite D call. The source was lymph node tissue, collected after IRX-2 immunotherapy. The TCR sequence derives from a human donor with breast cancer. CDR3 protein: CASSLGGAARVNTEAFF. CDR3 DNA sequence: TGTGCCAGCAGCTTAGGAGGAGCGGCCAGAGTGAACACTGAAGCTTTCTTT.